The clone carrying this T cell receptor beta chain was picked up a small number of times. cDNA molecules, individually, were tagged with unique molecular identifiers. TCRdb redid the calling of the 5' RACE reads with MiXCR, one entry per CDR3 protein. The sample lists some 88,000 distinct CDR3 sequences, approximately 15% occurring once. These data are taken from a study of early T cells in non-severe SARS-CoV-2 infection. Overall study context: Alpha and beta chains were unpaired, from unsorted whole-blood bulk RNA.

The germline V and J ends were trimmed by 3 bases and 2 bases, with 10 bases remaining between them. CDR1 is DFQATT, CDR2 SNEGSKA, per germline (reference sequence). The CDR3 runs to 14 residues. The chain has TRBV20-1 and TRBJ2-2; perhaps TRBD2 as D (6 bases). This specimen consisted of whole blood, obtained at baseline. The sequence was collected from an adult who was a healthcare worker with PCR-confirmed SARS-CoV-2 infection or an uninfected control (not recorded which). The CDR3 bases are TGCAGTGCTAGTTTCGGGAGCAACACCGGGGAGCTGTTTTTT. Translating gives CSASFGSNTGELFF.